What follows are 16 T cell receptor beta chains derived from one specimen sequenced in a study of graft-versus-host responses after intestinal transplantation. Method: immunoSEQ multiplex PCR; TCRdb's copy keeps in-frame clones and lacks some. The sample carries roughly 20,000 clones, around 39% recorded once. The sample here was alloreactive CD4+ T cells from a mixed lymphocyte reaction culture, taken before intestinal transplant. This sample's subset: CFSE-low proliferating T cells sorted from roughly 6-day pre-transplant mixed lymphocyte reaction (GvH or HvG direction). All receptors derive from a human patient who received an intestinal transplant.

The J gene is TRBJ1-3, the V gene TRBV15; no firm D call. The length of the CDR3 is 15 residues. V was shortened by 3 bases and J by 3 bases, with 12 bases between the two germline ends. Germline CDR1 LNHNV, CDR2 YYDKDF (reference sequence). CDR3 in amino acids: CATSSGRSIGNTIYF. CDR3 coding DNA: TGTGCCACCAGCAGCGGACGGAGTATTGGAAACACCATATATTTT.

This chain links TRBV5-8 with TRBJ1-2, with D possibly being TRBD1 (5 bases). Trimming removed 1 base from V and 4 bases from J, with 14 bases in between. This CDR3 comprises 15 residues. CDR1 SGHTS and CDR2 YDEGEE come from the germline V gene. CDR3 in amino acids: CASSLLGRVGYGYTF. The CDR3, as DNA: TGTGCCAGCAGCTTGTTAGGCAGGGTTGGCTATGGCTACACCTTC.

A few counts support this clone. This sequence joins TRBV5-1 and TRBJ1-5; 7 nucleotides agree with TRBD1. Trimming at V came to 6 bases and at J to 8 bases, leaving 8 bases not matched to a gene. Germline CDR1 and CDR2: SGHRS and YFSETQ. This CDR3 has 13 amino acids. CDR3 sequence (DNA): TGCGCCAGCACCCCATCAGGGGGGGAGCCCCAGCATTTT. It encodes CASTPSGGEPQHF.

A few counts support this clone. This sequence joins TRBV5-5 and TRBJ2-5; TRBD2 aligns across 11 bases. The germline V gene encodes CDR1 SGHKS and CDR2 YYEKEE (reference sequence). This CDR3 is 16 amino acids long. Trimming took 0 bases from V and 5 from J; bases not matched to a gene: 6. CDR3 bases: TGTGCCAGCAGCTTGGCTCCTAGCGGGGGGCCCGAGACCCAGTACTTC. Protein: CASSLAPSGGPETQYF.

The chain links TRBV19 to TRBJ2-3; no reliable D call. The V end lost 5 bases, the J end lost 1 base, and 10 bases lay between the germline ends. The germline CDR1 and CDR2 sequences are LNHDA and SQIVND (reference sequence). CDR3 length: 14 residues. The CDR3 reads CASSADAGTDTQYF. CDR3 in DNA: TGTGCCAGTAGTGCGGACGCCGGCACAGATACGCAGTATTTT.

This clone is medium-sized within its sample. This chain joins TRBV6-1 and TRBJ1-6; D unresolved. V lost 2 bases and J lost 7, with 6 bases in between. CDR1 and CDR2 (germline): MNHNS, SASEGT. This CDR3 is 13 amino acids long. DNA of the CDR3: TGTGCCAGCAGTGAAAGGTCAAATTCACCCCTCCACTTT. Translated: CASSERSNSPLHF.

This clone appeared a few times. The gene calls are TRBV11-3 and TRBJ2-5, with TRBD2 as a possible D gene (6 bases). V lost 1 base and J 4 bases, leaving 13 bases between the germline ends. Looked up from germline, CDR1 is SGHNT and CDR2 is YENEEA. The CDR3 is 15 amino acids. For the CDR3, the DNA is TGTGCCAGCAGCTTAGGAAGTTGGGGAGGAGAGACCCAGTACTTC. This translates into CASSLGSWGGETQYF.

The CDR3 DNA reads TGCGCCAGCAGCCAAGCCCTTTCCAGGGTCCTTTATGGCTACACCTTC. As protein: CASSQALSRVLYGYTF. The rearrangement links TRBV4-1 to TRBJ1-2; tentatively, D is TRBD1 (5 bases). Germline V gene sequence: CDR1 MGHRA, CDR2 YSYEKL. There are 16 residues in the CDR3. V shed 1 base and J shed 5 bases, with 17 bases lying between them.

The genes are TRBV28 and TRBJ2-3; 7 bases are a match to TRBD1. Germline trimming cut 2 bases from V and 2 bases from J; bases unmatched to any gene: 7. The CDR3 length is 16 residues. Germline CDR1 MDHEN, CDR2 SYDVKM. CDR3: CASSLAGRGSTDTQYF. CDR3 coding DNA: TGTGCCAGCAGTTTAGCAGGCAGGGGGTCCACAGATACGCAGTATTTT. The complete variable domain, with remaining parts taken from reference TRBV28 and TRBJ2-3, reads DVKVTQSSRYLVKRTGEKVFLECVQDMDHENMFWYRQDPGLGLRLIYFSYDVKMKEKGDIPEGYSVSREKKERFSLILESASTNQTSMYLCASSLAGRGSTDTQYFGPGTRLTVL.

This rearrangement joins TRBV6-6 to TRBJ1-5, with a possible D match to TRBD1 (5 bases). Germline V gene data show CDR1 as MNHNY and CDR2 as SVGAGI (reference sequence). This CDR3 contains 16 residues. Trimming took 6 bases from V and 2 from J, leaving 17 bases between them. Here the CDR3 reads CASSPGGRGGNQPQHF. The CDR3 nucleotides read TGTGCCAGCAGCCCCGGGGGAAGGGGAGGCAATCAGCCCCAGCATTTT.

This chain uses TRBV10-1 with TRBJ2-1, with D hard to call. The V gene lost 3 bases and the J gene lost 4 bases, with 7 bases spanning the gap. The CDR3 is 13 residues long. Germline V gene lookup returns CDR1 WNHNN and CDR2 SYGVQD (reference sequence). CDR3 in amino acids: CASSDRSYNEQFF. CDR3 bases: TGCGCCAGCAGTGACCGATCATACAATGAGCAGTTCTTC.

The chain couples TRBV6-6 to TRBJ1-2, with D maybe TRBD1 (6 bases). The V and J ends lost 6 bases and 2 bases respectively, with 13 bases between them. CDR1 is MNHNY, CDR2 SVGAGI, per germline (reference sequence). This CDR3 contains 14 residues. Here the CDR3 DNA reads TGTGCCAGCAGAGTACAGGGTGGGAACTATGGCTACACCTTC. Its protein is CASRVQGGNYGYTF.

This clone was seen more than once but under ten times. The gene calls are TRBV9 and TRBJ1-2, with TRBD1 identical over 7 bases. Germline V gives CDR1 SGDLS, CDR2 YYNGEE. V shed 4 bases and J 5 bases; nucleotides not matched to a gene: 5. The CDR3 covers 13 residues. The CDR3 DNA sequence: TGTGCCAGCAGCCCACAGGGGCGGTATGGCTACACCTTC. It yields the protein CASSPQGRYGYTF.

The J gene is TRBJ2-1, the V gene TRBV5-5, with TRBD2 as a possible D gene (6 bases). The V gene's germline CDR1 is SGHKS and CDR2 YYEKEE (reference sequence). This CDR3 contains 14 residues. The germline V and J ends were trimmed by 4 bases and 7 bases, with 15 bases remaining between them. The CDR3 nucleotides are TGTGCCAGCAGCCCTCGGGGAGGTCGGAATGAGCAGTTCTTC. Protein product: CASSPRGGRNEQFF. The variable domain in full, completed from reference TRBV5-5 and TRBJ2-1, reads DAGVTQSPTHLIKTRGQQVTLRCSPISGHKSVSWYQQVLGQGPQFIFQYYEKEERGRGNFPDRFSARQFPNYSSELNVNALLLGDSALYLCASSPRGGRNEQFFGPGTRLTVL.

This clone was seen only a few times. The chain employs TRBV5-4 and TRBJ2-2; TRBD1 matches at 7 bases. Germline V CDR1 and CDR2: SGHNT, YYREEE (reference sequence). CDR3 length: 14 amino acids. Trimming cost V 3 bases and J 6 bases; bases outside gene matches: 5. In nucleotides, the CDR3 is TGTGCCAGCAGCTCCCAGGGGGTAGCCGGGGAGCTGTTTTTT. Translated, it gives CASSSQGVAGELFF.

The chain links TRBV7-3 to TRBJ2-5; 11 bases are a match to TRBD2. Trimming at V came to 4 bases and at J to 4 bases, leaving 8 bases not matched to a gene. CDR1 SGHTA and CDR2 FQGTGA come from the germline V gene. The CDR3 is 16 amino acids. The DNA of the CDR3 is TGTGCCAGCAGCTCCATAGCGGGGGGGGCATCAGAGACCCAGTACTTC. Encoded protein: CASSSIAGGASETQYF. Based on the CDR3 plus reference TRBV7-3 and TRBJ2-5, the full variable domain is GAGVSQTPSNKVTEKGKYVELRCDPISGHTALYWYRQSLGQGPEFLIYFQGTGAADDSGLPNDRFFAVRPEGSVSTLKIQRTERGDSAVYLCASSSIAGGASETQYFGPGTRLLVL.